Listed below are T cell receptor beta chains from one sample, sequenced in a study of shared clonotypes between healthy human individuals. Method: immunoSEQ multiplex PCR; TCRdb's copy keeps in-frame clones and lacks some. This table holds over 850,000 clones, around three quarters found once. Sequenced input: memory CD4+ T cells from PBMCs. The origin of the receptors is a man aged 18 to 29 in good health. Some clones in this sample may be carry-over from other donors' samples. The CDR3 runs from the conserved cysteine through the conserved F or W. Each record gives: CDR3 DNA, CDR3 protein, V gene, D gene, J gene, clone size. A D gene is named only where the DNA matches it firmly. Expanded clones get a size class; other rows say once, few or many, or leave the size out.

TGTGCCAGCAGCTTATTCAGAGCCTACGAGCAGTACTTC | CASSLFRAYEQYF | TRBV5-6 | NA | TRBJ2-7 | NA
TGTGCCAGCAGCCGAGCCAGTTACCTGAGCTCCTACGAGCAGTACTTC | CASSRASYLSSYEQYF | TRBV7-8 | NA | TRBJ2-7 | NA
TGCGCCAGCAGCCAAGTACGAGGGGGTGAAAACATTCAGTACTTC | CASSQVRGGENIQYF | TRBV4-1 | NA | TRBJ2-4 | many
TGTGCCATCAGTGAAGGGGGTGGGTACGGCGGGGAGCTGTTTTTT | CAISEGGGYGGELFF | TRBV10-3 | NA | TRBJ2-2 | NA
TGTGCCAGCAGCCCCGGGGGCGGGGTCCCCTCCTACGAGCAGTACTTC | CASSPGGGVPSYEQYF | TRBV5-4 | NA | TRBJ2-7 | NA
TGTGCCATCGGTAGGCGGGACTACGAGCAGTACTTC | CAIGRRDYEQYF | TRBV10-3 | NA | TRBJ2-7 | once
TGTGCCAGCAGTGAACCCGGATCGCCGGGACCCTACGAGCAGTACTTC | CASSEPGSPGPYEQYF | TRBV6-1 | NA | TRBJ2-7 | NA
TGTGCCAGCAGCCGTGGACAGGGCCCCTACGAGCAGTACTTC | CASSRGQGPYEQYF | TRBV7-9 | TRBD1 | TRBJ2-7 | NA
TGTGCCAGCAACCAAAAGTTAGCTAACTATGGCTACACCTTC | CASNQKLANYGYTF | TRBV14 | NA | TRBJ1-2 | NA
TGCGCCAGCAGTGTGGCCCCCCAGCAGCCCCAGCATTTT | CASSVAPQQPQHF | TRBV4-3 | NA | TRBJ1-5 | once
TGTGCCAGCAGCCAAGCAGGGGCTGGTGGCTACACCTTC | CASSQAGAGGYTF | TRBV14 | NA | TRBJ1-2 | NA
TGTGCCAGCTCATCACCGGGACTAGCAGGCCATGAGCAGTTCTTC | CASSSPGLAGHEQFF | TRBV18 | TRBD2 | TRBJ2-1 | NA
TGCGCCAGCAGCTTGGCACTGTTGAACACTGAAGCTTTCTTT | CASSLALLNTEAFF | TRBV5-1 | NA | TRBJ1-1 | NA
TGTGCCAGCAGTGATTTGGCAGCACAAGAGACCCAGTACTTC | CASSDLAAQETQYF | TRBV25-1 | NA | TRBJ2-5 | once
TGTGCCAGCATATCAGGGCTAACGGAGACCCAGTACTTC | CASISGLTETQYF | TRBV28 | NA | TRBJ2-5 | NA
TGTGCCAGCAGCTTGGGGGGATCCCTTAATGAAAAACTGTTTTTT | CASSLGGSLNEKLFF | TRBV5-4 | NA | TRBJ1-4 | many
TGTGCCAGCAAACGGGACAGATCTTTCTACGAGCAGTACTTC | CASKRDRSFYEQYF | TRBV27 | TRBD1 | TRBJ2-7 | NA
TGTGCCAGCAGCCAGGCAAACACCCGGAGCTACGAGCAGTACTTC | CASSQANTRSYEQYF | TRBV4-2 | NA | TRBJ2-7 | many
TGTGCCAGCAGCTTTCCTTGGGGGGAGACCCAGTACTTC | CASSFPWGETQYF | TRBV7-9 | NA | TRBJ2-5 | NA
TGTGCCAGTAGCCCTAGCGGGAGCTCCTACAATGAGCAGTTCTTC | CASSPSGSSYNEQFF | TRBV19 | TRBD2 | TRBJ2-1 | NA
TGTGCCAGTAGCTCCGGACAGGGGGCGCAGCCCCAGCATTTT | CASSSGQGAQPQHF | TRBV19 | TRBD1 | TRBJ1-5 | NA
TGTGCCAGCAGGCCCAGGGGGACAGGAGATAGCAATCAGCCCCAGCATTTT | CASRPRGTGDSNQPQHF | TRBV28 | TRBD1 | TRBJ1-5 | NA
TGTGCCAGCAGCCGGACAGGGTATGGCTACACCTTC | CASSRTGYGYTF | TRBV11-1 | TRBD1 | TRBJ1-2 | NA
TGTGCCAGCAGTTACGTGGGGAGAGCGGGGGAGCAGTACTTC | CASSYVGRAGEQYF | TRBV6-6 | TRBD2 | TRBJ2-7 | NA
TGTGCCAGCACCAGGGGGCAAAGGGAGACCCAGTACTTC | CASTRGQRETQYF | TRBV6-1 | TRBD1 | TRBJ2-5 | many
TGTGCCAGCAGTGACTATGGCTACACCTTC | CASSDYGYTF | TRBV6-1 | NA | TRBJ1-2 | NA
TGCGCCAGCAGCTCAGGACAAGTCCCCTACGAGCAGTACTTC | CASSSGQVPYEQYF | TRBV5-1 | NA | TRBJ2-7 | NA
TGCAGCGTTGAAGATCTCAGGGGCTACACCTTC | CSVEDLRGYTF | TRBV29-1 | NA | TRBJ1-2 | NA
TGTGCCAGCTCGCCCCGACTAGCGGGAGGGGACAATGAGCAGTTCTTC | CASSPRLAGGDNEQFF | TRBV18 | TRBD2 | TRBJ2-1 | NA
TGTGCCTGGAGTGTACGTCACCGCCCGGAGACCCAGTACTTC | CAWSVRHRPETQYF | TRBV30 | NA | TRBJ2-5 | NA
TGTGCCAGCAGCAAGGGGGAGGCTAGCGGGAGCCTACCCACAGATACGCAGTATTTT | CASSKGEASGSLPTDTQYF | TRBV4-2 | TRBD2 | TRBJ2-3 | NA
TGTGCCAGTAGTATAGCCCGGGATAATGAGCAGTTCTTC | CASSIARDNEQFF | TRBV19 | NA | TRBJ2-1 | many
TGTGCCAGCAGTTTATATGGGGCGGACAAAACCCTCCACTTT | CASSLYGADKTLHF | TRBV28 | NA | TRBJ1-6 | NA
TGTGCCAGCAGTTCCTATAGCGGGAGAGGAGGCTACGAGCAGTACTTC | CASSSYSGRGGYEQYF | TRBV28 | TRBD2 | TRBJ2-7 | NA
TGTGCCAGCAGCTTGGGGCCAGCGGCCTACGAGCAGTACTTC | CASSLGPAAYEQYF | TRBV5-4 | NA | TRBJ2-7 | NA
TGCGCCAGCAGCCAAGGTGTAGCGTGGGATACGCAGTATTTT | CASSQGVAWDTQYF | TRBV4-3 | NA | TRBJ2-3 | NA
TGTGCCAGTACTCGGGATTCCTACAATGAGCAGTTCTTC | CASTRDSYNEQFF | TRBV6-6 | NA | TRBJ2-1 | NA
TGTGCCTGGAGTGTTCTGGCAAGCAATCAGCCCCAGCATTTT | CAWSVLASNQPQHF | TRBV30 | NA | TRBJ1-5 | many
TGCAGCGTTGATGGGCTATTTATCGAGGGCACTGAAGCTTTCTTT | CSVDGLFIEGTEAFF | TRBV29-1 | NA | TRBJ1-1 | NA
TGTGCCAGCAGCTTAGTCTCCAGGACAGATACGCAGTATTTT | CASSLVSRTDTQYF | TRBV11-1 | NA | TRBJ2-3 | NA
TGTGCCAGTAGTATAGTGGGGCGGAGACACACCGGGGAGCTGTTTTTT | CASSIVGRRHTGELFF | TRBV19 | NA | TRBJ2-2 | few
TGTGCCAGCAGTTACGGGGGGATTCTTGGCACAGATACGCAGTATTTT | CASSYGGILGTDTQYF | TRBV6-5 | NA | TRBJ2-3 | NA
TGTGCCAGCAGCTTGTGGGATACTGGGGCCAACGTCCTGACTTTC | CASSLWDTGANVLTF | TRBV7-9 | NA | TRBJ2-6 | NA
TGTGCCAGCGCTAGCCGGGACGAAGATGAGCAGTTCTTC | CASASRDEDEQFF | TRBV11-3 | NA | TRBJ2-1 | NA
TGTGCCAGCAGCTTGAGGGCAGGAACCGGGGAGCTGTTTTTT | CASSLRAGTGELFF | TRBV5-4 | NA | TRBJ2-2 | NA
TGTGCCAGTAGTAAAACTAGCGGGAGAATGGACGAGCAGTACTTC | CASSKTSGRMDEQYF | TRBV19 | TRBD2 | TRBJ2-7 | NA
TGCGCCAGCAGCCAAGAGACGGGAAGCACAGATACGCAGTATTTT | CASSQETGSTDTQYF | TRBV4-1 | NA | TRBJ2-3 | few
TGTGCCAGCAAGGTCAGGTCGAACACTGAAGCTTTCTTT | CASKVRSNTEAFF | TRBV2 | NA | TRBJ1-1 | NA
TGTGCCAGCAGTAGGGACTCTTACTACGAGCAGTACTTC | CASSRDSYYEQYF | TRBV28 | NA | TRBJ2-7 | NA
TGTGCCTCGGTCGGACTAGCTTTCGAGCAGTACTTC | CASVGLAFEQYF | TRBV2 | TRBD2 | TRBJ2-7 | NA
TGTGCCAGCAGCTTCATATCCAACAATGAGCAGTTCTTC | CASSFISNNEQFF | TRBV11-2 | NA | TRBJ2-1 | NA
TGCGCCAGCAGCTCGACAGGGTTCGTCCTCTCCTCCTCCGAGCAGTACTTC | CASSSTGFVLSSSEQYF | TRBV5-1 | TRBD1 | TRBJ2-7 | NA
TGTGCCAGCACTGGGGGCAGCGGACGCACAGATACGCAGTATTTT | CASTGGSGRTDTQYF | TRBV27 | NA | TRBJ2-3 | NA
TGTGCCAGCAGTGTCCCGGGGCTGGAGAACACTGAAGCTTTCTTT | CASSVPGLENTEAFF | TRBV28 | NA | TRBJ1-1 | NA
TGTGCCAGCAGTTTATTGGGAAGCAATCAGCCCCAGCATTTT | CASSLLGSNQPQHF | TRBV28 | NA | TRBJ1-5 | NA
TGTGCCAGTTCAGGACAGGACCGGTATAGCAATCAGCCCCAGCATTTT | CASSGQDRYSNQPQHF | TRBV19 | TRBD1 | TRBJ1-5 | NA
TGTGCCTGGAGTCGGGTAGGGGACCAGTACTTC | CAWSRVGDQYF | TRBV30 | NA | TRBJ2-5 | NA
TGTGCCAGCAGCGCGGGACTAGCGCTCGAGCAGTACTTC | CASSAGLALEQYF | TRBV9 | TRBD2 | TRBJ2-7 | NA